These 18 T cell receptor beta chains originate from one sample sequenced in a study of shared clonotypes between healthy human individuals. Repertoires were generated with immunoSEQ multiplex PCR, while TCRdb's copy carries only in-frame clones and drops some. The sample yields 2 million to 2.5 million clones, about 92% seen once. Sequencing used naive CD4+ T cells from PBMCs. Subset denoted: CD45RA+ positively selected. All receptors derive from a man in his late teens or twenties in good health. Some clones in this sample may be carry-over from other donors' samples.

The chain has TRBV5-4 and TRBJ2-5, with D uncertain. V lost 1 base to trimming and J lost 2 bases, with 9 bases between them. The CDR3 spans 14 residues. Looked up from germline, CDR1 is SGHNT and CDR2 is YYREEE (reference sequence). The CDR3 nucleotides are TGTGCCAGCAGCTTGTCTGCTCGACAAGAGACCCAGTACTTC. It yields the protein CASSLSARQETQYF.

The chain couples TRBV7-2 to TRBJ2-1; TRBD1 aligns across 9 bases. Germline V lookup: CDR1 SGHTA, CDR2 FQGNSA. V shed 3 bases, J shed 0 bases, and the junction held 3 bases outside the gene matches. This CDR3 contains 16 residues. CDR3 nucleotides: TGTGCCAGCAGCTTGAGACAGGGGGACTCCTACAATGAGCAGTTCTTC. Encoded protein: CASSLRQGDSYNEQFF.

This sequence joins TRBV7-2 and TRBJ1-1; D unclear. V gave up 4 bases and J gave up 2 bases, with 11 bases separating them. This CDR3 region has 14 residues. Germline-derived CDR1 and CDR2 are SGHTA and FQGNSA. The CDR3 is CASSSNRQNTEAFF. DNA for the CDR3: TGTGCCAGCAGCTCAAACCGACAAAACACTGAAGCTTTCTTT.

The chain links TRBV19 to TRBJ1-5; TRBD1 might be the D (6 bases). The germline V and J ends were trimmed by 2 bases and 11 bases, with 16 bases remaining between them. In germline, CDR1 is LNHDA, CDR2 SQIVND (reference sequence). The CDR3 is 14 amino acids. CDR3 coding DNA: TGTGCCAGTAGTATAATCCCCTTTGGACAGACCCAGCATTTT. Protein sequence: CASSIIPFGQTQHF.

This clone was counted only a few times. Different DNA sequences within this sample yield the same CDR3. The V and J genes are TRBV29-1 and TRBJ2-3; D ambiguous. Trimming removed 1 base at V and 1 base at J, with 3 bases between. CDR3 length: 12 residues. Per the germline V gene, CDR1 is SQVTM and CDR2 is ANQGSEA. CDR3 loop: CSVEAGTDTQYF. CDR3 coding DNA: TGCAGCGTTGAAGCCGGCACAGATACGCAGTATTTT.

The chain couples TRBV6-1 to TRBJ2-1; D unclear. Germline V gene data show CDR1 as MNHNS and CDR2 as SASEGT. The CDR3 length is 13 residues. V was clipped by 7 bases and J by 7 bases, with 14 bases between them. The CDR3 DNA is TGTGCCAGCATCCGCTCCTACGGGAATGAGCAGTTCTTC. Encoded protein: CASIRSYGNEQFF.

CDR3 protein: CASSQESLLRGRYEQYF. The CDR3 DNA sequence: TGTGCCAGCAGCCAAGAGTCGTTATTAAGGGGGCGGTACGAGCAGTACTTC. This chain links TRBV14 with TRBJ2-7; 7 bases are a match to TRBD1. In germline, CDR1 is SGHDN, CDR2 FVKESK. V lost 0 bases, J lost 4 bases, and 12 bases stayed unmatched. This CDR3 has 17 amino acids.

The V gene is TRBV11-3, the J gene TRBJ2-2; 7 bases are shared with TRBD2. Germline V gene sequence: CDR1 SGHNT, CDR2 YENEEA. V was clipped by 6 bases and J by 3 bases; unmatched bases: 7. The length of the CDR3 is 15 residues. In nucleotides, the CDR3 is TGTGCCAGCAGTGGTGGGAGGGCCGACACCGGGGAGCTGTTTTTT. This translates into CASSGGRADTGELFF.

CDR3 loop: CASSFQWSIQGDTQYF. For the CDR3, the DNA is TGTGCCAGCAGCTTTCAATGGAGTATTCAGGGGGATACGCAGTATTTT. The chain has TRBV14 and TRBJ2-3, with D possibly matching TRBD1 (6 bases). From germline, CDR1 is SGHDN and CDR2 FVKESK. This CDR3 has 16 amino acids. V dropped 5 bases and J dropped 6 bases, with 21 bases sitting between them.

The genes are TRBV29-1 and TRBJ1-4; D is ambiguous. The ends were cut back, 1 base at V and 2 bases at J, with 8 bases in the middle. The CDR3 consists of 14 residues. Germline V gene sequence: CDR1 SQVTM, CDR2 ANQGSEA. The CDR3 DNA reads as TGCAGCGTTGAAGGAGTTGGCACTAATGAAAAACTGTTTTTT. Its translation is CSVEGVGTNEKLFF.

The gene calls are TRBV4-2 and TRBJ2-3, with D perhaps given as TRBD1 or TRBD2 (5 bases each). The CDR3 is 18 amino acids. V lost 0 bases, J lost 1 base, and 17 bases lay in between. Germline V gene data show CDR1 as LGHNA and CDR2 as YNFKEQ. The CDR3 protein is CASSQDPLSGGGTDTQYF. The DNA for the CDR3 is TGTGCCAGCAGCCAAGACCCCCTATCTGGGGGTGGCACAGATACGCAGTATTTT.

This clone was recorded only once. The V call is TRBV5-6, the J call TRBJ2-1; D assignment may be TRBD1 or TRBD2 (6 bases each). The CDR3 has 16 amino acids. The V end was cut by 0 bases, the J end by 9 bases, with 19 bases between. In germline, CDR1 is SGHDT, CDR2 YYEEEE. The CDR3 protein is CASSLARDWGAGEQFF. In DNA, the CDR3 is TGTGCCAGCAGCTTGGCTAGAGACTGGGGGGCGGGTGAGCAGTTCTTC.

V usage is TRBV29-1 and J usage is TRBJ1-5; maybe TRBD1 (6 bases). The CDR3 spans 13 residues. From germline, CDR1 is SQVTM and CDR2 ANQGSEA. The CDR3 here is CSAGGFGNQPQHF. CDR3 nucleotide sequence: TGCAGTGCCGGGGGCTTCGGCAATCAGCCCCAGCATTTT.

V gene TRBV5-1 combines with J gene TRBJ1-4; D perhaps matches TRBD1 (5 bases). Trimming shortened V by 2 bases and J by 0 bases, and 14 bases separated the two germline ends. The CDR3 has 17 amino acids. The V gene's germline CDR1 is SGHRS and CDR2 YFSETQ. The CDR3 DNA is TGCGCCAGCAGCTTCCGTGGAAGGGGTGCAACTAATGAAAAACTGTTTTTT. Residues: CASSFRGRGATNEKLFF. The full variable domain, with the rest looked up from reference TRBV5-1 and TRBJ1-4, is KAGVTQTPRYLIKTRGQQVTLSCSPISGHRSVSWYQQTPGQGLQFLFEYFSETQRNKGNFPGRFSGRQFSNSRSEMNVSTLELGDSALYLCASSFRGRGATNEKLFFGSGTQLSVL.

The rearrangement joins TRBV14 to TRBJ1-1; D possibly corresponds to TRBD1 (5 bases). The CDR3 contains 13 residues. Germline V gene sequence: CDR1 SGHDN, CDR2 FVKESK. Trimming pared 2 bases from V and 11 bases from J, leaving 15 bases between. For the CDR3, the DNA is TGTGCCAGCAGCCAAATCCTGACAGCAGGGGCTTTCTTT. This encodes CASSQILTAGAFF.

This clone was seen only once. The chain combines TRBV14 with TRBJ1-2; no reliable D call. The CDR3 sequence is 13 residues long. Germline CDR1 reads SGHDN; CDR2 reads FVKESK. Deletions cut 4 bases from V and 4 bases from J, with 10 bases between. The CDR3 nucleotides read TGTGCCAGCAGCCCACAGTTGTTCTATGGCTACACCTTC. Its translation is CASSPQLFYGYTF.

The genes are TRBV6-1 and TRBJ1-2; 7 nucleotides agree with TRBD1. The CDR3 runs 14 residues. CDR1 is MNHNS, CDR2 SASEGT, per germline. V lost 2 bases, J lost 2 bases, and 2 bases stayed unmatched. The CDR3 bases are TGTGCCAGCAGTGAACAACAGGGGAACTATGGCTACACCTTC. Amino acid sequence: CASSEQQGNYGYTF.

The rearrangement uses TRBV19 and TRBJ2-5; 8 nucleotides align to TRBD1. Germline V CDR1 and CDR2: LNHDA, SQIVND (reference sequence). J gave up 0 bases and V 3 bases, and 6 bases lay outside the gene matches. The CDR3 consists of 16 residues. CDR3 sequence reads: CASSILGTGDQETQYF. The CDR3 region has the DNA TGTGCCAGTAGTATTCTGGGGACAGGCGACCAAGAGACCCAGTACTTC.